This is a list of T cell receptor beta chains from one sample in a study of blood T cell repertoires in COVID-19. Sequenced by immunoSEQ multiplex PCR; TCRdb stores in-frame clones only, minus some. The sample consists of hundreds of thousands of clones, around 85% of them appearing once. The sample was peripheral blood. The receptors shown here come from a man aged 40-55 years with acute or convalescent COVID-19. Both conserved end residues are part of each CDR3. The D gene is left open where the match is weak. Clone size is shown for a subset of rows, as once, few, many or a class of expanded clone.

abundance	v_gene	j_gene	d_gene	CDR3aa	CDR3nt
NA	TRBV15	TRBJ1-2	NA	CATRGDIATPNYGYTF	TGTGCCACCAGAGGGGACATTGCCACCCCTAACTATGGCTACACCTTC
once	TRBV19	TRBJ2-6	NA	CASSFTRGGSGANVLTF	TGTGCCAGTAGTTTTACGAGGGGAGGTTCTGGGGCCAACGTCCTGACTTTC
NA	TRBV5-6	TRBJ1-2	TRBD1	CASLTGEYGYTF	TGTGCCAGCCTTACAGGGGAATATGGCTACACCTTC
NA	TRBV12-3/TRBV12-4	TRBJ1-4	NA	CASSFQDNEKLFF	TGTGCCAGCAGTTTCCAGGATAATGAAAAACTGTTTTTT
NA	TRBV19	TRBJ2-1	TRBD2	CASSITSGRGNEQFF	TGTGCCAGTAGTATAACGAGCGGGAGGGGGAATGAGCAGTTCTTC
NA	TRBV5-1	TRBJ2-7	TRBD2	CASSSWTSGSSEQYF	TGCGCCAGCAGCTCATGGACTAGCGGGAGTTCCGAGCAGTACTTC
NA	TRBV3-1/TRBV3-2	TRBJ2-2	TRBD2	CASSRLAGGNTGELFF	TGTGCCAGCAGCCGTTTAGCGGGAGGGAACACCGGGGAGCTGTTTTTT
few	TRBV24-1	TRBJ2-1	TRBD2	CATSKLASHNEQFF	TGTGCCACCAGTAAACTAGCGAGCCACAATGAGCAGTTCTTC
once	TRBV7-2	TRBJ2-5	NA	CASSPLQETQYF	TGTGCCAGCAGCCCACTACAAGAGACCCAGTACTTC
NA	TRBV28	TRBJ1-1	TRBD1	CASRAPTGGYTEAFF	TGTGCCAGCAGAGCCCCGACAGGGGGGTACACTGAAGCTTTCTTT
once	TRBV28	TRBJ2-6	TRBD1	CASESAQGAFGANVLTF	TGTGCCAGCGAATCGGCACAGGGGGCTTTTGGGGCCAACGTCCTGACTTTC
NA	TRBV7-8	TRBJ2-3	NA	CASSSGWATDTQYF	TGTGCCAGCAGCTCGGGATGGGCGACAGATACGCAGTATTTT
NA	TRBV19	TRBJ1-6	NA	CASSDTHGSYNSPLHF	TGTGCCAGTAGTGACACCCATGGGTCCTATAATTCACCCCTCCACTTT
NA	TRBV3-1/TRBV3-2	TRBJ1-2	TRBD1	CASSQGRGRGGYTF	TGTGCCAGCAGCCAAGGCAGGGGGCGGGGTGGCTACACCTTC
NA	TRBV27	TRBJ2-1	NA	CASSSVRGSLAREQFF	TGTGCCAGCAGTTCAGTGAGGGGGAGCCTCGCAAGGGAGCAGTTCTTC
NA	TRBV15	TRBJ2-5	NA	CATSRVGSQETQYF	TGTGCCACCAGCAGAGTGGGCAGCCAAGAGACCCAGTACTTC
NA	TRBV4-2	TRBJ2-1	NA	CASSQEMELGAPQYNEQFF	TGTGCCAGCAGCCAAGAAATGGAGCTAGGGGCCCCCCAATACAATGAGCAGTTCTTC
NA	TRBV1	TRBJ2-7	NA	CTSRVIPAGTETAYEQYF	TGCACCAGCAGAGTAATCCCGGCGGGGACAGAAACAGCCTACGAGCAGTACTTC
NA	TRBV7-9	TRBJ2-1	NA	CASSSPLKPGEQFF	TGTGCCAGCAGCTCCCCTCTCAAACCGGGGGAGCAGTTCTTC
NA	TRBV7-2	TRBJ2-3	TRBD2	CASSPPTLLAGDSHTQYF	TGTGCCAGCAGCCCACCTACTCTACTAGCGGGCGACTCTCATACGCAGTATTTT
NA	TRBV3-1/TRBV3-2	TRBJ1-2	NA	CASSPLGEENYGYTF	TGTGCCAGCAGCCCCCTCGGGGAAGAAAACTATGGCTACACCTTC
NA	TRBV5-1	TRBJ2-6	NA	CASSPRSQGSGANVLTF	TGCGCCAGCAGCCCCCGGTCCCAGGGCTCTGGGGCCAACGTCCTGACTTTC